The clone carrying this TCR beta chain was found many times. The authors' processing: From reference gene primer amplification, estimates of nucleated cell counts were derived. Assay used: immunoSEQ multiplex PCR; TCRdb lists only in-frame clones, some missing. The DNA was the basis for D and trimming; V, J and clone size are from that table. The sample contains about 130,000 clones, 84% of which appear only once. The CDR3 spans 15 residues. Trimming took off 4 bases at V and 4 bases at J, with 16 bases between the two ends. Per germline, CDR1 SEHNR and CDR2 FQNEAQ (reference sequence). The sample comes from a study of blood T cell repertoires in COVID-19. Study-wide background: The origin of the acute and convalescent COVID-19 samples was the United States, Italy and Spain. In each case, the material was cDNA or gDNA derived from T cells, B-cell-depleted T cells, or PBMCs.

The TCR was taken from a woman in her 30s who had recovered from COVID-19. The V and J genes are TRBV7-9 and TRBJ1-2; possibly TRBD1 for D (6 bases). Input material: peripheral blood. The CDR3 is CASSSRQESGYGYTF. The CDR3 DNA is TGTGCCAGCAGCTCCCGACAGGAATCAGGCTATGGCTACACCTTC.